This T cell receptor (beta chain) was captured in a study of CD8 T cells in ankylosing spondylitis. A quantitative 5'-RACE method, one with molecular barcodes, was used to make TCR beta libraries. TCRdb reprocessed the 5' RACE reads via MiXCR and lists one record per CDR3 protein. The table includes about 800,000 distinct CDR3 sequences, about 12% detected once. This clonotype was counted many times. Its cognate antigen is unknown. Whole-study findings and limits: Ankylosing spondylitis blood appeared to be characterized by a TCR beta motif of under 10 highly homologous variants. Disease-associated clonotypes exhibited CD8+ identity and were relatively infrequent in peripheral blood. Some of the motif variants had earlier been found in reactive arthritis patients' fluid and blood. Matched ankylosing spondylitis synovial fluid reportedly contained a significantly enriched population of disease-linked clones.

Looked up from germline, CDR1 is LGHNA and CDR2 is YSLEER. The CDR3 spans 15 residues. Trimming removed 1 base from V and 4 bases from J, with 14 bases in between. The receptor was derived from a male donor with ankylosing spondylitis. V usage is TRBV4-3 and J usage is TRBJ2-7; no reliable D call. Specimen: blood, either unsorted or a sorted T cell fraction (not recorded which). The chain's CDR3 is CASSQGLLGFYEQYF. The CDR3 DNA reads as TGCGCCAGCAGCCAAGGCTTACTGGGGTTTTACGAGCAGTACTTC.